Given below is one T cell receptor (beta chain) in context. Its target is not known. The data are from a study of T-cell memory formation after mild COVID-19. About the study: Each donor largely had its own TCR clusters.

TCRdb used MiXCR to reprocess the 5' RACE reads, holding one entry per CDR3 protein. The sample yields some 150,000 distinct CDR3 sequences, 15% to 20% seen once. Study-wide points: The study found balanced CD4/CD8 in clones contracting day 15 to 85 and a CD4+ lean in later expanders. The finding that pre-infection memory included some responding clones suggested that cross-reactive memory joined.

This CDR3 is built from 12 residues. Germline V gene sequence: CDR1 LGHDT, CDR2 YNNKEL (reference sequence). The V and J ends lost 1 base and 8 bases respectively, with 8 bases between them. The chain employs TRBV3-1 and TRBJ1-2; D unclear. Material for sequencing was PBMCs or a T cell subset sorted from them (not recorded which). The receptor was isolated from an adult woman who had mild COVID-19 (a few samples of this study predate the infection). Cell type and time point are not known. CDR3 amino acids: CASSQAARGYTF. CDR3 DNA: TGTGCCAGCAGCCAAGCCGCCAGGGGCTACACCTTC.